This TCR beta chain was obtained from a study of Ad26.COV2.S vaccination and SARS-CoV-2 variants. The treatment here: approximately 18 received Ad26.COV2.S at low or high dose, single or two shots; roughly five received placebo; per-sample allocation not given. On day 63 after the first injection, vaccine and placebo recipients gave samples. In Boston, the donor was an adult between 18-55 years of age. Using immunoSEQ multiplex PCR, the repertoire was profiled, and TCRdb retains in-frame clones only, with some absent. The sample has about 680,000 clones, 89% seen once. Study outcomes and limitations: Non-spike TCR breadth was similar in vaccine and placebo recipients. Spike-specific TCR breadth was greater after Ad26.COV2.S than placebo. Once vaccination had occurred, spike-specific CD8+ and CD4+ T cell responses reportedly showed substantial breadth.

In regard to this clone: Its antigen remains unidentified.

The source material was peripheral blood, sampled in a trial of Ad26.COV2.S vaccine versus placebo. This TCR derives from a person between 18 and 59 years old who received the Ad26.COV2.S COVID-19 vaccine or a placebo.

For the CDR3, the DNA is TGTGCCAGCAGTGAACAGATTGAAGCTTTCTTT. It specifies CASSEQIEAFF. The chain couples TRBV2 to TRBJ1-1; no clear D gene. From germline, CDR1 is SNHLY and CDR2 FYNNEI. Trimming took off 2 bases at V and 7 bases at J, with 5 bases between the two ends. The CDR3 runs 11 residues.